Below, 28 T cell receptor beta chains from the same sample are listed, as sequenced in a study of blood T cell repertoires in COVID-19. The assay was immunoSEQ multiplex PCR, and TCRdb's table has in-frame clones only and misses some. Counted here are 110,000 to 150,000 clones, roughly 84% occurring once; the ten biggest clones make up 5.5%. The sample consisted of PBMCs or T cells enriched from blood (not recorded which). The receptors were sampled from a middle-aged man with acute COVID-19.

This clone was seen a handful of times. Distinct nucleotide sequences in the sample also encode this CDR3. The gene calls are TRBV28 and TRBJ2-3; D call uncertain. The ends were cut back, 3 bases at V and 1 base at J, with 8 bases in the middle. This CDR3 comprises 14 residues. CDR1 is MDHEN, CDR2 SYDVKM, per germline. The CDR3 DNA reads TGTGCCAGCAGTTTCTTGTCTGGCACAGATACGCAGTATTTT. Translated, it gives CASSFLSGTDTQYF.

The genes are TRBV30 and TRBJ2-1, with 7 bases lining up with TRBD2. The length of the CDR3 is 11 residues. The ends lost 4 bases at V and 6 bases at J; junction bases unmatched: 0. CDR1 and CDR2 (germline): GTSNPN, SVGIG (reference sequence). The CDR3 DNA follows: TGTGCCTGGACTAGCGGCAATGAGCAGTTCTTC. It specifies CAWTSGNEQFF.

This clone was observed a few times. This chain links TRBV4-2 with TRBJ1-5; D perhaps matches TRBD1 (5 bases). CDR1 LGHNA and CDR2 YNFKEQ come from the germline V gene. Trimming cost V 1 base and J 6 bases, with 13 bases left between them. This CDR3 contains 15 residues. The DNA for the CDR3 is TGTGCCAGCAGCCAAGTTTGGGGGGAGGGTCAGCCCCAGCATTTT. Translation gives CASSQVWGEGQPQHF.

This chain connects TRBV11-3 to TRBJ1-1; D call uncertain. V lost 6 bases and J lost 1, with 9 bases in between. Looked up from germline, CDR1 is SGHNT and CDR2 is YENEEA. This CDR3 is 13 amino acids long. As DNA, the CDR3 is TGTGCCAGCAGTCGTACAGCGAACACTGAAGCTTTCTTT. Protein product: CASSRTANTEAFF.

The V call is TRBV7-8, the J call TRBJ2-7; 7 nucleotides align to TRBD2. V dropped 4 bases and J dropped 3; count of bases not matched to a gene: 12. Germline CDR1 reads SGHVS; CDR2 reads FQNEAQ. The CDR3 extends over 16 amino acids. The CDR3 DNA sequence: TGTGCCAGCAGCTCCCCGGGGGAGCGGGGTTTCTACGAGCAGTACTTC. Translating it yields CASSSPGERGFYEQYF. Based on the CDR3 plus reference TRBV7-8 and TRBJ2-7, the full variable domain is GAGVSQSPRYKVAKRGQDVALRCDPISGHVSLFWYQQALGQGPEFLTYFQNEAQLDKSGLPSDRFFAERPEGSVSTLKIQRTQQEDSAVYLCASSSPGERGFYEQYFGPGTRLTVT.

In DNA, the CDR3 is TGTGCCAGCAGTTCGGGACAGGGTCCTCGGCAGTTCTTC. This codes for CASSSGQGPRQFF. This chain links TRBV27 with TRBJ2-1; 9 bases agree with TRBD1. The CDR3 runs to 13 residues. The germline CDR1 and CDR2 sequences are MNHEY and SMNVEV (reference sequence). V lost 4 bases to trimming and J lost 12 bases; unmatched junction nucleotides: 7.

This chain links TRBV7-9 with TRBJ2-7; 7 nucleotides agree with TRBD1. V dropped 4 bases and J dropped 3; count of bases not matched to a gene: 9. The CDR3 spans 15 residues. CDR1 is SEHNR, CDR2 FQNEAQ, per germline (reference sequence). The CDR3 is CASSSPRTGNYEQYF. DNA of the CDR3: TGTGCCAGCAGCTCCCCCCGGACAGGCAACTACGAGCAGTACTTC.

The table lists this clone with a few counts. The chain links TRBV5-1 to TRBJ1-3, with D unclear. Germline lookup yields CDR1 SGHRS and CDR2 YFSETQ. This CDR3 contains 15 residues. The V gene lost 0 bases and the J gene lost 0 bases, with 7 bases spanning the gap. The CDR3 loop is CASSLEQSSGNTIYF. DNA for the CDR3: TGCGCCAGCAGCTTGGAACAGTCCTCTGGAAACACCATATATTTT. Combining the CDR3 with reference TRBV5-1 and TRBJ1-3 gives the whole variable domain KAGVTQTPRYLIKTRGQQVTLSCSPISGHRSVSWYQQTPGQGLQFLFEYFSETQRNKGNFPGRFSGRQFSNSRSEMNVSTLELGDSALYLCASSLEQSSGNTIYFGEGSWLTVV.

This chain connects TRBV11-3 to TRBJ2-2; 10 bases align to TRBD1. The CDR3 loop spans 15 amino acids. From germline, CDR1 is SGHNT and CDR2 YENEEA. The trim removed 5 bases at V and 6 bases at J, leaving 6 bases unmatched. The CDR3 loop is CASSPPGQGSGELFF. CDR3 coding DNA: TGTGCCAGCAGCCCACCGGGACAGGGGTCCGGGGAGCTGTTTTTT. The full variable domain, completed using reference TRBV11-3 and TRBJ2-2, is EAGVVQSPRYKIIEKKQPVAFWCNPISGHNTLYWYLQNLGQGPELLIRYENEEAVDDSQLPKDRFSAERLKGVDSTLKIQPAELGDSAVYLCASSPPGQGSGELFFGEGSRLTVL.

V and J are TRBV19 and TRBJ2-1, with 10 bases lining up with TRBD2. There are 15 residues in the CDR3. J was trimmed by 10 bases and V by 5 bases; bases with no gene match: 11. Per germline, CDR1 LNHDA and CDR2 SQIVND (reference sequence). The CDR3 nucleotides are TGTGCCAGTAGTTACACGACTAGCGGGTCCGTAGAGCAGTTCTTC. This translates into CASSYTTSGSVEQFF.

This chain uses TRBV5-1 with TRBJ2-7; 10 nucleotides line up with TRBD1. V lost 3 bases and J lost 5; bases outside the gene matches: 5. Germline loops: CDR1 SGHRS, CDR2 YFSETQ. The CDR3 is 14 residues long. The CDR3 here is CASSSTGGYDEQYF. The CDR3 coding sequence is TGCGCCAGCAGCTCGACAGGGGGCTACGACGAGCAGTACTTC.

The sample holds many counts of this clone. The chain employs TRBV5-4 and TRBJ2-2; a possible D gene is TRBD1 (6 bases). Looked up from germline, CDR1 is SGHNT and CDR2 is YYREEE (reference sequence). V lost 1 base to trimming and J lost 5 bases, with 12 bases between them. The CDR3 length is 15 residues. DNA for the CDR3: TGTGCCAGCAGCTTGAAAGGGGGTCCAACCGGGGAGCTGTTTTTT. Translation gives CASSLKGGPTGELFF.

This chain links TRBV7-9 with TRBJ1-1, with D uncertain. CDR1 is SEHNR, CDR2 FQNEAQ, per germline (reference sequence). The CDR3 is made up of 14 amino acids. Trimming cost V 4 bases and J 4 bases, with 13 bases left between them. CDR3 amino acids: CASSSPGSVTEAFF. In DNA form, the CDR3 reads TGTGCCAGCAGCTCCCCGGGATCGGTCACTGAAGCTTTCTTT. Based on the CDR3 plus reference TRBV7-9 and TRBJ1-1, the full variable domain is DTGVSQNPRHKITKRGQNVTFRCDPISEHNRLYWYRQTLGQGPEFLTYFQNEAQLEKSRLLSDRFSAERPKGSFSTLEIQRTEQGDSAMYLCASSSPGSVTEAFFGQGTRLTVV.

There are a few counts of this clone. This chain connects TRBV4-1 to TRBJ1-2; TRBD1 aligns across 7 bases. From germline, CDR1 is MGHRA and CDR2 YSYEKL. CDR3 length: 15 residues. V trimming: 6 bases; J trimming: 4 bases; junction bases outside the gene matches: 11. The CDR3 sequence is CASRPGQVGGYGYTF. The CDR3 region has the DNA TGCGCCAGCAGACCCGGACAGGTAGGGGGCTATGGCTACACCTTC.

The chain is built from TRBV7-2 and TRBJ1-1; 11 bases align to TRBD1. Germline V gene lookup returns CDR1 SGHTA and CDR2 FQGNSA. V lost 3 bases to trimming and J lost 4 bases; unmatched junction nucleotides: 4. The length of the CDR3 is 15 residues. The CDR3 sequence: CASSLGGTGGTEAFF. CDR3 nucleotides: TGTGCCAGCAGCTTGGGTGGGACAGGGGGCACTGAAGCTTTCTTT.

J is TRBJ1-2 and V is TRBV27; D is possibly TRBD1 (6 bases). V lost 2 bases and J lost 3, with 16 bases in between. Germline CDR1 is MNHEY and CDR2 is SMNVEV (reference sequence). The CDR3 spans 16 residues. CDR3 nucleotide sequence: TGTGCCAGCAGTTTACGTTTTGGACCAGGGGACTATGGCTACACCTTC. Residues: CASSLRFGPGDYGYTF.

In DNA, the CDR3 is TGTGCCAGCAGCTTCGACAGCCAAGAGACCCAGTACTTC. It specifies CASSFDSQETQYF. The chain uses TRBV5-4 and TRBJ2-5; D possibly corresponds to TRBD1 (5 bases). The V end lost 2 bases, the J end lost 1 base, and 6 bases lay between the germline ends. CDR1 and CDR2 (germline): SGHNT, YYREEE (reference sequence). The CDR3 spans 13 residues.

This chain links TRBV6-2 or TRBV6-3 with TRBJ2-7; 12 bases map to TRBD2. J gave up 3 bases and V 5 bases, and 5 bases lay outside the gene matches. Germline V CDR1 and CDR2: MNHEY, SVGEGT. This CDR3 region has 15 residues. The CDR3 nucleotides are TGTGCCAGCAGTCTTACTAGCGGGAGGCACTACGAGCAGTACTTC. Its translation: CASSLTSGRHYEQYF.

V usage is TRBV5-5 and J usage is TRBJ2-7; 8 bases agree with TRBD1. The CDR3 has 13 residues. CDR1 and CDR2 (germline): SGHKS, YYEKEE (reference sequence). V was clipped by 3 bases and J by 5 bases; unmatched bases: 4. In nucleotides, the CDR3 is TGTGCCAGCAGCTGGACAGGGACCAACGAGCAGTACTTC. Residues: CASSWTGTNEQYF.

V gene TRBV19 combines with J gene TRBJ2-2; weak D call: TRBD1 (5 bases). CDR1 and CDR2 (germline): LNHDA, SQIVND (reference sequence). Trimming removed 2 bases at V and 0 bases at J, with 10 bases between. The CDR3 runs to 16 residues. The CDR3 is CASSIRKTANTGELFF. The CDR3 nucleotides are TGTGCCAGTAGTATAAGAAAGACAGCGAACACCGGGGAGCTGTTTTTT. Full variable domain (missing parts from reference TRBV19 and TRBJ2-2): DGGITQSPKYLFRKEGQNVTLSCEQNLNHDAMYWYRQDPGQGLRLIYYSQIVNDFQKGDIAEGYSVSREKKESFPLTVTSAQKNPTAFYLCASSIRKTANTGELFFGEGSRLTVL.

This clone was picked up a small number of times. The chain uses TRBV12-3 or TRBV12-4 and TRBJ1-3, with D perhaps matching TRBD1 (6 bases). The length of the CDR3 is 13 residues. Trimming stripped 3 bases from V and 8 bases from J, with 11 bases between. CDR3 residues: CASSFSGGYTIYF. CDR3 nucleotide sequence: TGTGCCAGCAGTTTTTCGGGGGGCTACACCATATATTTT.

V usage is TRBV3-1 (or the pseudogene TRBV3-2) and J usage is TRBJ1-2, with 7 bases matching TRBD1. The CDR3 consists of 15 residues. Losses at the gene ends were 0 bases for V and 0 bases for J; bases not matched to a gene: 1. Germline CDR1 reads LGHDT; CDR2 reads YNNKEL (reference sequence). The CDR3 protein is CASSQDTGANYGYTF. CDR3 nucleotide sequence: TGTGCCAGCAGCCAAGATACAGGGGCTAACTATGGCTACACCTTC.

The V call is TRBV7-2, the J call TRBJ2-7; TRBD1 matches at 7 bases. The CDR3 length is 17 residues. Germline V CDR1 and CDR2: SGHTA, FQGNSA. Trimming cost V 1 base and J 5 bases; bases outside gene matches: 14. The CDR3 loop is CASSLGAGGIFTHEQYF. The DNA for the CDR3 is TGTGCCAGCAGCTTAGGGGCAGGGGGAATCTTTACCCACGAGCAGTACTTC.

The chain combines TRBV30 with TRBJ2-7, with 9 positions matching TRBD2. Germline V gene sequence: CDR1 GTSNPN, CDR2 SVGIG (reference sequence). This CDR3 has 15 residues. V lost 1 base to trimming and J lost 5 bases; unmatched junction nucleotides: 9. The CDR3 loop is CAWSGVAGVIDEQYF. The CDR3 region has the DNA TGTGCCTGGAGTGGGGTAGCGGGAGTCATCGACGAGCAGTACTTC.

The V gene is TRBV7-9, the J gene TRBJ1-1, with a tentative D call TRBD1 (5 bases). The germline V and J ends were trimmed by 0 bases and 3 bases, with 14 bases remaining between them. The CDR3 has 16 amino acids. CDR1 SEHNR and CDR2 FQNEAQ come from the germline V gene (reference sequence). DNA for the CDR3: TGTGCCAGCAGCTTAGCGCTGGGGCTGGGGCACACTGAAGCTTTCTTT. Amino acids: CASSLALGLGHTEAFF.

V usage is TRBV9 and J usage is TRBJ2-2, with D unresolved. The V and J ends lost 0 bases and 1 base respectively, with 4 bases between them. This CDR3 has 14 residues. The germline CDR1 and CDR2 sequences are SGDLS and YYNGEE. CDR3 residues: CASSVVQNTGELFF. The DNA of the CDR3 is TGTGCCAGCAGCGTAGTTCAGAACACCGGGGAGCTGTTTTTT.

Only a few counts were recorded for this clone. V usage is TRBV28 and J usage is TRBJ1-1; unclear D gene. V lost 7 bases and J lost 2, with 11 bases in between. The CDR3 has 13 residues. CDR1 and CDR2 from the germline V gene are MDHEN and SYDVKM. The CDR3 spells CASTLGENTEAFF. CDR3 nucleotides: TGTGCCAGCACCCTCGGGGAAAACACTGAAGCTTTCTTT. The entire variable domain, with the rest obtained from reference TRBV28 and TRBJ1-1, is as follows: DVKVTQSSRYLVKRTGEKVFLECVQDMDHENMFWYRQDPGLGLRLIYFSYDVKMKEKGDIPEGYSVSREKKERFSLILESASTNQTSMYLCASTLGENTEAFFGQGTRLTVV.

This clone was found a few times. This chain links TRBV10-2 with TRBJ2-7; D is perhaps TRBD1 (8 bases). In germline, CDR1 is WSHSY, CDR2 SAAADI. Trimming removed 4 bases from V and 3 bases from J, with 16 bases in between. This CDR3 comprises 15 residues. In nucleotides, the CDR3 is TGCGCCAGCAGTGCAACAGGGGGGGCCTTCTACGAGCAGTACTTC. Translation: CASSATGGAFYEQYF.